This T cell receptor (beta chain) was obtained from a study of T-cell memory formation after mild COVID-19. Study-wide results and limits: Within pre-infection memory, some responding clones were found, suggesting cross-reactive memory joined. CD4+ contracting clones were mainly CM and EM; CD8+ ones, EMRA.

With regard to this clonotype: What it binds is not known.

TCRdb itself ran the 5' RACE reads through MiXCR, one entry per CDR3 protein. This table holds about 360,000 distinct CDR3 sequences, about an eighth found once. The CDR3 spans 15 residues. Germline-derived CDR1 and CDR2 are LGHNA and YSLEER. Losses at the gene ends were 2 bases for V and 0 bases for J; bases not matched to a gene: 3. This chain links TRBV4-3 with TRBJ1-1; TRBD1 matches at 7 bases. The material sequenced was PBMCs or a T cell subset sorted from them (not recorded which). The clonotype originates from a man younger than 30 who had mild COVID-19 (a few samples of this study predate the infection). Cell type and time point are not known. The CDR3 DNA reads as TGCGCCAGCAGCCAATCGGGACAGCTGAACACTGAAGCTTTCTTT. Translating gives CASSQSGQLNTEAFF.